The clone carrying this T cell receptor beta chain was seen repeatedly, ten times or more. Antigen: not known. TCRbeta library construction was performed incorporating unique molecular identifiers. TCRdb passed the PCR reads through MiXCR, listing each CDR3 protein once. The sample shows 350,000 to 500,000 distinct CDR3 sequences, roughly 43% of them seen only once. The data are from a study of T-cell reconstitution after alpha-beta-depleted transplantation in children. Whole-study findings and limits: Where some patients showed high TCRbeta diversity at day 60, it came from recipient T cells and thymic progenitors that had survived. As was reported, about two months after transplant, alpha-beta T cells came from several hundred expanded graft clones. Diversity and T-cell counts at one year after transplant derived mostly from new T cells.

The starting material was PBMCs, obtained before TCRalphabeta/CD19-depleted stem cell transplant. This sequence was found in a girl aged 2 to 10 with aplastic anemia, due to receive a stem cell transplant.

CDR3: CASSLSESGYNEQFF. CDR3 nucleotides: TGTGCCAGCAGCTTATCCGAGTCCGGGTACAATGAGCAGTTCTTC. The J gene is TRBJ2-1, the V gene TRBV7-9; no clear D. CDR1 SEHNR and CDR2 FQNEAQ come from the germline V gene (reference sequence). The V gene lost 2 bases and the J gene lost 4 bases, with 12 bases spanning the gap. The CDR3 extends over 15 amino acids. Filled out from reference TRBV7-9 and TRBJ2-1, the complete variable domain reads DTGVSQNPRHKITKRGQNVTFRCDPISEHNRLYWYRQTLGQGPEFLTYFQNEAQLEKSRLLSDRFSAERPKGSFSTLEIQRTEQGDSAMYLCASSLSESGYNEQFFGPGTRLTVL.